The rows below give T cell receptor beta chains drawn from one sample of a study of identical twins. TCRdb called the 5' RACE reads again in MiXCR, with one record for every CDR3 protein. Counted here are hundreds of thousands of distinct CDR3 sequences, about 12% occurring once; the ten biggest clones make up roughly 7.8%. These records were also assigned to another study, of yellow fever vaccine responses in identical twins.

Sequenced sample: CD8+ T cells sorted from blood. The receptors stem from a woman aged 18-29 years in good health. Both conserved end residues are part of each CDR3. The D gene is left open where the match is weak. Only part of the rows carry a size: once, few, many, or a class if the clone is expanded.

many	TRBJ2-1	TRBV7-3	.	CASSHEEGNYNEQFF	TGTGCCAGCAGCCATGAGGAGGGGAACTACAATGAGCAGTTCTTC
many	TRBJ2-7	TRBV4-1	TRBD2	CASSQDPRGSGSSWEYF	TGCGCCAGCAGCCAAGATCCCCGAGGTAGCGGGAGCAGTTGGGAGTACTTC
few	TRBJ1-1	TRBV28	.	CASSLFGRNTEAFF	TGTGCCAGCAGTTTATTCGGCAGGAACACTGAAGCTTTCTTT
few	TRBJ2-2	TRBV20-1	.	CSAPTLDAGELFF	TGCAGTGCTCCTACCCTTGACGCCGGGGAGCTGTTTTTT
.	TRBJ1-1	TRBV7-9	.	CASSPEDKNTEAFF	TGTGCCAGCAGCCCGGAGGACAAGAACACTGAAGCTTTCTTT
.	TRBJ2-1	TRBV29-1	TRBD2	CSVEVLSLAGVEQFF	TGCAGCGTTGAGGTGTTGTCCCTAGCGGGAGTGGAGCAGTTCTTC
few	TRBJ1-2	TRBV24-1	.	CATSDNRVKWRRGGYTF	TGTGCCACCAGTGATAACAGGGTGAAATGGCGCCGGGGAGGCTACACCTTC
few	TRBJ2-4	TRBV5-1	.	CASSLDRIDIQYF	TGCGCCAGCAGCTTGGACAGGATTGACATTCAGTACTTC
few	TRBJ1-5	TRBV28	TRBD1	CASSLRQGANQPQHF	TGTGCCAGCAGTTTAAGACAGGGGGCCAATCAGCCCCAGCATTTT
few	TRBJ2-7	TRBV4-1	TRBD1	CASSQGQGDEQYF	TGCGCCAGCAGCCAGGGACAGGGAGACGAGCAGTACTTC
few	TRBJ2-1	TRBV5-1	TRBD2	CASSAGLAGPYNEQFF	TGCGCCAGCAGCGCGGGACTAGCGGGACCATACAATGAGCAGTTCTTC
.	TRBJ2-1	TRBV11-3	TRBD2	CASSLGTSVHEQFF	TGTGCCAGCAGCTTAGGGACTAGCGTTCATGAGCAGTTCTTC
few	TRBJ2-7	TRBV20-1	.	CSARLVGSYEQYF	TGCAGCGCCAGACTAGTAGGCTCCTACGAGCAGTACTTC
few	TRBJ2-7	TRBV20-1	.	CSASELAEYEQYF	TGCAGTGCTAGCGAGCTAGCCGAGTACGAGCAGTACTTC
few	TRBJ2-1	TRBV14	TRBD2	CASSQSGGSGRARNHNEQFF	TGTGCCAGCAGCCAATCCGGGGGTAGCGGGAGGGCCCGGAACCACAATGAGCAGTTCTTC
.	TRBJ2-1	TRBV7-6	.	CASSLAVHEQFF	TGTGCCAGCAGCTTAGCTGTACATGAGCAGTTCTTC
many	TRBJ1-5	TRBV4-1	.	CASSQGGDYSNQPQHF	TGCGCCAGCAGCCAAGGAGGGGATTATAGCAATCAGCCCCAGCATTTT
few	TRBJ1-4	TRBV6-1	TRBD1	CASTHRGATNEKLFF	TGTGCCAGCACTCACAGGGGCGCAACTAATGAAAAACTGTTTTTT
many	TRBJ2-7	TRBV3-1	TRBD2	CASSQGGLGYEQYF	TGTGCCAGCAGCCAAGGGGGACTAGGGTACGAGCAGTACTTC
few	TRBJ2-3	TRBV7-9	.	CASNPPRGPTDTQYF	TGTGCCAGCAACCCACCCAGGGGCCCCACAGATACGCAGTATTTT
.	TRBJ2-1	TRBV5-6	TRBD2	CASSFGGLAGSEQFF	TGTGCCAGCAGCTTCGGTGGACTAGCCGGGAGTGAGCAGTTCTTC
few	TRBJ1-2	TRBV29-1	.	CSVVLRQADGYTF	TGCAGCGTCGTCCTCCGACAGGCGGACGGCTACACCTTC
many	TRBJ2-1	TRBV12-3/TRBV12-4	.	CASSLQVSYNEQFF	TGTGCCAGCAGTTTACAGGTCTCCTACAATGAGCAGTTCTTC
.	TRBJ2-1	TRBV20-1	TRBD1	CSAREGQGSYNEQFF	TGCAGTGCTAGAGAGGGACAGGGAAGCTACAATGAGCAGTTCTTC
few	TRBJ2-7	TRBV7-9	.	CASSGEQRIYYEQYF	TGTGCCAGCAGCGGGGAACAGCGGATCTACTACGAGCAGTACTTC
.	TRBJ2-3	TRBV19	.	CASSIWNSLPADTQYF	TGTGCCAGTAGTATTTGGAATAGTTTACCTGCGGATACGCAGTATTTT
few	TRBJ2-5	TRBV7-2	TRBD2	CASSLAGGALETQYF	TGTGCCAGCAGTTTAGCGGGAGGGGCCTTGGAGACCCAGTACTTC
few	TRBJ1-6	TRBV6-1	.	CASSPCPDCHSPLHF	TGTGCCAGCAGTCCCTGCCCGGACTGCCATTCACCCCTCCACTTT
many	TRBJ2-2	TRBV15	TRBD1	CATSRELGDRGLSELFF	TGTGCCACCAGCAGAGAATTGGGGGACAGGGGGCTTTCGGAGCTGTTTTTT
many	TRBJ2-3	TRBV6-4	TRBD1	CASSDGTGGDTQYF	TGTGCCAGCAGTGACGGGACAGGGGGAGATACGCAGTATTTT
.	TRBJ2-5	TRBV12-3/TRBV12-4	.	CASSFLALGETQYF	TGTGCCAGCAGTTTTCTCGCGTTGGGTGAGACCCAGTACTTC
many	TRBJ1-6	TRBV28	TRBD1	CASSSGQGDNSPLHF	TGTGCCAGCAGTTCGGGACAGGGGGATAATTCACCCCTCCACTTT
few	TRBJ2-1	TRBV29-1	TRBD2	CSVVGLAGGFYNEQFF	TGCAGCGTTGTGGGACTAGCGGGAGGTTTTTACAATGAGCAGTTCTTC
few	TRBJ2-3	TRBV6-5	TRBD1	CASITGTGDPDTQYF	TGTGCCAGCATTACCGGGACAGGTGACCCAGATACGCAGTATTTT
few	TRBJ2-3	TRBV27	.	CASSVGRSRSTDTQYF	TGTGCCAGCAGTGTGGGACGGAGTCGTAGCACAGATACGCAGTATTTT
.	TRBJ2-7	TRBV2	TRBD2	CASSEAGTNYEQYF	TGTGCCAGCAGTGAAGCCGGGACTAACTACGAGCAGTACTTC
.	TRBJ2-3	TRBV7-3	TRBD2	CASSSAGAADTQYF	TGTGCCAGCAGCTCAGCGGGGGCGGCTGATACGCAGTATTTT
.	TRBJ1-2	TRBV2	.	CARYGGGVYGYTF	TGTGCCCGCTATGGGGGAGGGGTCTATGGCTACACCTTC
.	TRBJ1-5	TRBV6-1	TRBD1	CASSVDRAGNQPQHF	TGTGCCAGCAGTGTGGACAGGGCGGGTAATCAGCCCCAGCATTTT
many	TRBJ1-4	TRBV12-3/TRBV12-4	.	CASNYRAANEKLFF	TGTGCCAGCAACTACAGGGCGGCTAATGAAAAACTGTTTTTT
.	TRBJ2-1	TRBV27	.	CASSNTRSGAVEQFF	TGTGCCAGCAGCAACACTAGATCGGGAGCCGTTGAGCAGTTCTTC
many	TRBJ2-3	TRBV7-9	.	CASSPTDFAHTDTQYF	TGTGCCAGCAGCCCTACGGACTTTGCACACACAGATACGCAGTATTTT